This T cell receptor beta chain was observed in a study of T cells in Graves' hyperthyroidism and ophthalmopathy. General study findings and limits: Before onset, by a median of 6.5 months, the model predicted ophthalmopathy.

Regions amplified from RNA transcripts were the TCR beta CDR3 regions. The study used the HTBI primer set for a first-round RT-PCR of the TCR CDR3. A single record per CDR3 protein comes from TCRdb applying MiXCR to the multiplex PCR reads. The sample holds fewer than 650,000 distinct CDR3 sequences, about 45% seen once. This clonotype showed up many times. Its antigen is undetermined. The receptor was isolated from an adult woman with Graves' disease, either hyperthyroidism or ophthalmopathy (not recorded which). Material for sequencing was peripheral blood or thyroid tissue (not recorded which).

CDR3 nucleotides: TGTGCCAGCAGGCTAGGACTAGCTGGGGAGACCCAGTACTTC. Translated, it gives CASRLGLAGETQYF. This chain uses TRBV6-1 with TRBJ2-5; 8 bases map to TRBD2. Trimming cost V 6 bases and J 5 bases; bases outside gene matches: 8. In germline, CDR1 is MNHNS, CDR2 SASEGT. The CDR3 is made up of 14 amino acids.